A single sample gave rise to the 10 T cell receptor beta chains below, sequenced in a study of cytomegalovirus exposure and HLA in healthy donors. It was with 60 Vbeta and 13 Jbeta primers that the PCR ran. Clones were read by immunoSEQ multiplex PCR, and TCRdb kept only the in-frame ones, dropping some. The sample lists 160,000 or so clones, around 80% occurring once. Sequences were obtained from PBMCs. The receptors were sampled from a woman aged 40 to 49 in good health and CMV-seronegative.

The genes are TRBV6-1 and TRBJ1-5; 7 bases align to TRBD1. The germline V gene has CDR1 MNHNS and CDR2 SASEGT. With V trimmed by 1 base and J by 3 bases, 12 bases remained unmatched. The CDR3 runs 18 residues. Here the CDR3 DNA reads TGTGCCAGCAGTGAAGGTGGGGTAAGGGGGCGAAACAATCAGCCCCAGCATTTT. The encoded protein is CASSEGGVRGRNNQPQHF.

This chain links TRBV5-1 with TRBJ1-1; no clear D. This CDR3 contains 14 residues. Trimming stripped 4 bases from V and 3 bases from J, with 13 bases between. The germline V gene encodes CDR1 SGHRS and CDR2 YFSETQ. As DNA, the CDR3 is TGCGCCAGCAGCCCCAGAGGGTCGGACACTGAAGCTTTCTTT. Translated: CASSPRGSDTEAFF. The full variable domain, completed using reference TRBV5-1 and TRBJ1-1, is KAGVTQTPRYLIKTRGQQVTLSCSPISGHRSVSWYQQTPGQGLQFLFEYFSETQRNKGNFPGRFSGRQFSNSRSEMNVSTLELGDSALYLCASSPRGSDTEAFFGQGTRLTVV.

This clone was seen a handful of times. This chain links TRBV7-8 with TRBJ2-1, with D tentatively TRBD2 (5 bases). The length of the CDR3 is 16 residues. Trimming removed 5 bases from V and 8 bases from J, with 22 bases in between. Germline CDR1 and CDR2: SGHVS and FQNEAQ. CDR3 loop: CASSRLVGTSLYEQFF. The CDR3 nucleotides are TGTGCCAGCAGCCGATTGGTAGGAACTAGTTTATATGAGCAGTTCTTC.

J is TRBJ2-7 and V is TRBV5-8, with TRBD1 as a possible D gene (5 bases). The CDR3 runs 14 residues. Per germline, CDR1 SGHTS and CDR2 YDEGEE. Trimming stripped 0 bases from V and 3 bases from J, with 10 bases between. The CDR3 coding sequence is TGTGCCAGCAGCTTGGAACAGGCCTACTACGAGCAGTACTTC. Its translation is CASSLEQAYYEQYF.

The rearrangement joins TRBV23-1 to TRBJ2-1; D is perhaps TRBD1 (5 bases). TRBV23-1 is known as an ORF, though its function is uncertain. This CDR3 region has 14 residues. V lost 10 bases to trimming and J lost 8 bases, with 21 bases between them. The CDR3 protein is CAIAANTGFHEQFF. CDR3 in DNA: TGCGCCATCGCCGCGAATACAGGTTTCCATGAGCAGTTCTTC.

The CDR3 loop reads CASRGGSSYNEQFF. CDR3 sequence (DNA): TGTGCCAGCAGGGGGGGGAGCTCCTACAATGAGCAGTTCTTC. The J gene is TRBJ2-1, the V gene TRBV2; 7 bases agree with TRBD2. Germline V lookup: CDR1 SNHLY, CDR2 FYNNEI. V lost 6 bases to trimming and J lost 0 bases; unmatched junction nucleotides: 2. The CDR3 sequence is 14 residues long. Based on the CDR3 plus reference TRBV2 and TRBJ2-1, the full variable domain is EPEVTQTPSHQVTQMGQEVILRCVPISNHLYFYWYRQILGQKVEFLVSFYNNEISEKSEIFDDQFSVERPDGSNFTLKIRSTKLEDSAMYFCASRGGSSYNEQFFGPGTRLTVL.

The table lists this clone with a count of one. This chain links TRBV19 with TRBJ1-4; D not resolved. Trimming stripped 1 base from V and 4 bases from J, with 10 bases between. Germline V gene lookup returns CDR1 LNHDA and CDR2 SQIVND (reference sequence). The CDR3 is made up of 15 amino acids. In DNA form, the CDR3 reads TGTGCCAGTAGTATAGGCGGCAGCGTTAATGAAAAACTGTTTTTT. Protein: CASSIGGSVNEKLFF.

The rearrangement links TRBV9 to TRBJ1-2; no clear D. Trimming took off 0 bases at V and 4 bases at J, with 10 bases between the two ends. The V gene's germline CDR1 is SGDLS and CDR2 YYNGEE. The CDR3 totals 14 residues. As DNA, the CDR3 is TGTGCCAGCAGCGTAGGGCAGGCCAGCTATGGCTACACCTTC. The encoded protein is CASSVGQASYGYTF.

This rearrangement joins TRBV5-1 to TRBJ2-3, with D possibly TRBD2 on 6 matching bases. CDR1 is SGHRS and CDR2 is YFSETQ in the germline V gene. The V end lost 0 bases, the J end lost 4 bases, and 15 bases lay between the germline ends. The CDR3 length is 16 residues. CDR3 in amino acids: CASSLGSTGAADTQYF. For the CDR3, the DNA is TGCGCCAGCAGCTTGGGGTCTACGGGAGCTGCAGATACGCAGTATTTT.

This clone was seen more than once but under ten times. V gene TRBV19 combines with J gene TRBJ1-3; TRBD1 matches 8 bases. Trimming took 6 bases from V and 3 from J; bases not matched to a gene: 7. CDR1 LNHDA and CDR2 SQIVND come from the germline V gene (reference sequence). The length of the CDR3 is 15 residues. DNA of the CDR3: TGTGCCAGTAGCGGACAGGGAGGTCGTGGAAACACCATATATTTT. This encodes CASSGQGGRGNTIYF.